In its sample, the clone carrying this TCR beta chain was seen a few times. This sample was included in a study of beta chain features in type 1 diabetes. Study-wide background: Patients did not differ from healthy donors in age, gender or cell yield.

CDR1 and CDR2 (germline): SGHRS, YFSETQ. Trimming took 5 bases from V and 5 from J, leaving 16 bases between them. The CDR3 spans 15 residues. The investigators reverse transcribed all of the isolated RNA, so they sequenced expressed TCRB transcripts. This table comes from immunoSEQ multiplex PCR, and its TCRdb copy is limited to in-frame clones, with some not included. The sample shows around 450,000 clones, over 9.5% of them seen only once. Sorted CD4+ subsets: naive, central memory, regulatory, stem cell-like memory (CD45RO/CCR7/CD25/CD127/CD95/CD27 panel). Populations obtained by sorting all exceeded 95% purity.

This sequence joins TRBV5-1 and TRBJ2-2; perhaps D is TRBD1 or TRBD2 (5 bases each). Sequencing used naive CD4+ T cells from blood. This receptor was taken from a woman aged 18 to 35 in good health. The CDR3 sequence: CASRYGPGRTGELFF. The CDR3 DNA reads TGCGCCAGCAGATACGGACCAGGGAGAACCGGGGAGCTGTTTTTT. Full variable domain (remainder filled in from reference TRBV5-1 and TRBJ2-2): KAGVTQTPRYLIKTRGQQVTLSCSPISGHRSVSWYQQTPGQGLQFLFEYFSETQRNKGNFPGRFSGRQFSNSRSEMNVSTLELGDSALYLCASRYGPGRTGELFFGEGSRLTVL.